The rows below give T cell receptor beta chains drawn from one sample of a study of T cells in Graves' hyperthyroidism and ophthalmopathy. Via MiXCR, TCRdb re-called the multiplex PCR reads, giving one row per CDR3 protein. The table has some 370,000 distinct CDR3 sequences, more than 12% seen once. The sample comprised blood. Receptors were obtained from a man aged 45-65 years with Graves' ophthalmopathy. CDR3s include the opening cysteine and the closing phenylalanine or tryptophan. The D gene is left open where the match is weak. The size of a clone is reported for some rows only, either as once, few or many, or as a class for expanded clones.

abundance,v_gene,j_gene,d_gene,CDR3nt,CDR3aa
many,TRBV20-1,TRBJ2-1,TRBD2,TGCAGTGCTAGATCTCTAGCGGGAGGCTCCTACAATGAGCAGTTCTTC,CSARSLAGGSYNEQFF
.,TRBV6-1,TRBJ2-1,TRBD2,TGTGCCAGCAAGGTGCTAGCGGGAGAAAGTAATGAGCAGTTCTTC,CASKVLAGESNEQFF
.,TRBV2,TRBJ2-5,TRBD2,TGTGCCAGCAGTGAAGACCAGGGACTACAAGAGACCCAGTACTTC,CASSEDQGLQETQYF
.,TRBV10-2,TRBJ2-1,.,TGCGCCAGCAGTGTGCGGGAATCGGGCAATGAGCAGTTCTTC,CASSVRESGNEQFF
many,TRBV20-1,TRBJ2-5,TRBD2,TGCAGTGCTAGAGGTCGCCGAGTCACTAGCGGGCTGGAGACCCAGTACTTC,CSARGRRVTSGLETQYF
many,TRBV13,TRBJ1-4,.,TGTGCCAGCAGCTTAGGGGGCGGAAACGACGGAAAACTGTTTTTT,CASSLGGGNDGKLFF
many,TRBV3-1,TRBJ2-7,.,TGTGCCAGCAGCCAAGGGGACTCCTACGAGCAGTACTTC,CASSQGDSYEQYF
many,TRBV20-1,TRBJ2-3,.,TGCAGTGCTCCACAAAGAGTCACAGATACGCAGTATTTT,CSAPQRVTDTQYF
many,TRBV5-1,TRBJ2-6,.,TGCGCCAGCAGCTTTGACTCTGGGGCCAACGTCCTGACTTTC,CASSFDSGANVLTF
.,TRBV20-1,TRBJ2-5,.,TGCAGTCCACTTGAGCAGGAGACCCAGTACTTC,CSPLEQETQYF
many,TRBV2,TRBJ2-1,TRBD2,TGTGCCAGCAGTGAAGGGACTAGCTACAATGAGCAGTTCTTC,CASSEGTSYNEQFF
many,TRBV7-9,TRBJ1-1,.,TGTGCCAGCAGCTTAATTTTGACAGACCTTAACACTGAAGCTTTCTTT,CASSLILTDLNTEAFF
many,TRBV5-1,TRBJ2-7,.,TGCGCCAGCAGCTGGGGAACGGACCCGGGGAAGCTCGTCCACGAGCAGTACTTC,CASSWGTDPGKLVHEQYF
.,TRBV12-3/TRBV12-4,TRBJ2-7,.,TGTGCCAGCAGTCAGACCCATAGGGGTGAGCAGTACTTC,CASSQTHRGEQYF
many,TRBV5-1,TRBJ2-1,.,TGCGCCAGCAGTTGGGGACGGGCCCCAGATGAGCAGTTCTTC,CASSWGRAPDEQFF
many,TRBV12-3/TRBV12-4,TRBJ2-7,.,TGTGCCAGCACCCCCGCTTTGGAAAATTTCGAGCAGTACTTC,CASTPALENFEQYF
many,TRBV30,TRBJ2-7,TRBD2,TGTGCCTGTCGGGGGGACTCCTACGAGCAGTACTTC,CACRGDSYEQYF
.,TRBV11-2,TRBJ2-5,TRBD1,TGTGCCAGCAGCTTAGGTACAGGGGGCACCGAGACCCAGTACTTC,CASSLGTGGTETQYF
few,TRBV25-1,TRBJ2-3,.,TGTGCCAGCAGCCCCGATATTAATGTGGGGCCGGGGAGCACAGATACGCAGTATTTT,CASSPDINVGPGSTDTQYF
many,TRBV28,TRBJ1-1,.,TGTGCCAGCAAGAAAAACACTGAAGCTTTCTTT,CASKKNTEAFF
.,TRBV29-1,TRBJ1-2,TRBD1,TGCAGCGTTGACGACAGGGCTGACGATGGCTACACCTTC,CSVDDRADDGYTF
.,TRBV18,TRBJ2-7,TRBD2,TGTGCCAGCTCACACGGGACTAGCGACCGCGAGCAGTACTTC,CASSHGTSDREQYF
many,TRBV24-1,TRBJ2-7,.,TGTGCCACCTCGGACAGTCGAACCTACGAGCAGTACTTC,CATSDSRTYEQYF
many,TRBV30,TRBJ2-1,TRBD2,TGTGCCTGGAGTAAGGCGGGAGTTAGCGATGAGCAGTTCTTC,CAWSKAGVSDEQFF
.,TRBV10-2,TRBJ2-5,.,TGCGCCAGCAACTCCCGGGGGCAAGAGACCCAGTACTTC,CASNSRGQETQYF
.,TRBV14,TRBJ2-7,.,TGTGCCAGCAGCCAAGATTGGCTCGGGGACGAGCAGTACTTC,CASSQDWLGDEQYF
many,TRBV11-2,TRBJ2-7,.,TGTGCCAGCAGCTTAGTACGGGGGCCGGGGCAGTACTTC,CASSLVRGPGQYF
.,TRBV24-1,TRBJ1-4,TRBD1,TGTGCCACCAGTGAACCGGGACAGGGGGCGCGAAGAGACAGTGAAAAACTGTTTTTT,CATSEPGQGARRDSEKLFF
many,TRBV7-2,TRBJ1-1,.,TGTGCCAGCAGCTTAGGGGGGGGAAGGAGGAACACTGAAGCTTTCTTT,CASSLGGGRRNTEAFF
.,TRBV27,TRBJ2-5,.,TGTGCCAGCAGTTTATTACAGTGGGGGGAGAGCCAGTACTTC,CASSLLQWGESQYF
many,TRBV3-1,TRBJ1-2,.,TGTGCCAGCAGCCGCCCAGCTCTCCTAAACTATGGCTACACCTTC,CASSRPALLNYGYTF
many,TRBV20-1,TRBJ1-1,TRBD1,TGCAGTGCTACCTTGGACAGGGACGAGGGTGTCACTGAAGCTTTCTTT,CSATLDRDEGVTEAFF
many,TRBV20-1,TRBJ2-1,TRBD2,TGCAGTGCCCCCCAGGTAGCGGGAGGGAATGAGCAGTTCTTC,CSAPQVAGGNEQFF
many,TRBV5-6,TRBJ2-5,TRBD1,TGTGCCAGCAGCCCCCGTTTGACAGGGGGAAGGACCCTCCAAGAGACCCAGTACTTC,CASSPRLTGGRTLQETQYF
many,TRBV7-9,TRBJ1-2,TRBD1,TGTGCCAGCAGCCCCCTGACAGGGTTAAACTATGGCTACACCTTC,CASSPLTGLNYGYTF
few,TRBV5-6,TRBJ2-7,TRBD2,TGTGCCAGCAGCTCTCTCTCGGGGGGAACCGTCAACGAGCAGTACTTC,CASSSLSGGTVNEQYF
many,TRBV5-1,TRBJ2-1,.,TGCGCCAGCAGCTTGGAGGGGGAGCCCTACAATGAGCAGTTCTTC,CASSLEGEPYNEQFF
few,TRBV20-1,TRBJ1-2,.,TGCAGTGCTAGGCTCCCAGGTTGGGGCTATGGCTACACCTTC,CSARLPGWGYGYTF
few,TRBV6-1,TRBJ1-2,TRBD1,TGTGCCAGCAGTGCCACCTCGGGACAGGGGGCGCTTAACTATGGCTACACCTTC,CASSATSGQGALNYGYTF
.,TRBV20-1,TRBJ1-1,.,TGCAGTGCTCCCCGAGATTTTATTACTACTGAAGCTTTCTTT,CSAPRDFITTEAFF
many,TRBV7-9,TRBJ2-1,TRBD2,TGTGCCAGCAGCCGAACTAGCGGGAGGGCCGGACGTGGTGATCAGCAGTTCTTC,CASSRTSGRAGRGDQQFF
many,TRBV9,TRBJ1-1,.,TGTGCCAGCAGCGCAGCCCTTAAAGGACCGTATCAAGCTTTCTTT,CASSAALKGPYQAFF
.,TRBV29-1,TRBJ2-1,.,TGCAGCGTCAGGGATTTCGCGGGGAGCAGCTACAATGAGCAGTTCTTC,CSVRDFAGSSYNEQFF
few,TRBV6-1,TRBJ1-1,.,TGTGCCAGCAGATCCCGGGGCGGGAGGAACACTGAAGCTTTCTTT,CASRSRGGRNTEAFF
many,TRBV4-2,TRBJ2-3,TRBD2,TGTGCCAGCAGCCCCCCTAGCGGGAACACAGATACGCAGTATTTT,CASSPPSGNTDTQYF
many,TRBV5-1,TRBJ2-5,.,TGCGCCAGCAGCAGCACAAGCGCCGTGGAGACCCAGTACTTC,CASSSTSAVETQYF
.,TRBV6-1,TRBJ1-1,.,TGTGCCAGCAGTGACCTTTGGGGGCTGGGGAGCACTGAAGCTTTCTTT,CASSDLWGLGSTEAFF
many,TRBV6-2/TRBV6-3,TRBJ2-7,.,TGTGCCAGCAGTTACAGGCACACCGAGCAGTACTTC,CASSYRHTEQYF
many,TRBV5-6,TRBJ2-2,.,TGTGCCAGCAGCTTCCCGGGACGCACCGGGGAGCTGTTTTTT,CASSFPGRTGELFF
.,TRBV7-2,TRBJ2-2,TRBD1,TGTGCCAGCAGCCCAGACAGGGCGAGGTCCGGGGAGCTGTTTTTT,CASSPDRARSGELFF
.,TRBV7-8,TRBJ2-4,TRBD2,TGTGCCAGCAGCCCGGGGGGGGACATTCAGTACTTC,CASSPGGDIQYF
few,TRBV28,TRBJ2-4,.,TGTGCCAGCAGTTTATTCGGCAGGCCAAAAAACATTCAGTACTTC,CASSLFGRPKNIQYF
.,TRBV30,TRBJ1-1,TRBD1,TGTGCCTGGGAACAGGGGGTTCGAACTGAAGCTTTCTTT,CAWEQGVRTEAFF
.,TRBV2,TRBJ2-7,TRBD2,TGTGCCAGCAGTCTGGAGCGGGGGACACGCTACGAGCAGTACTTC,CASSLERGTRYEQYF
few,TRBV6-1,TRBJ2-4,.,TGTGCCAGCAGTTCGCGGGCGGGGTTGGGAAACATTCAGTACTTC,CASSSRAGLGNIQYF
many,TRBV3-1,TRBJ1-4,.,TGTGCCAGCAGCCAAAGGCGACAGTATGAAAAACTGTTTTTT,CASSQRRQYEKLFF
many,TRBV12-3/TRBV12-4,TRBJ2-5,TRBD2,TGTGCCAGCAGCACCGGGACTAGCGGGAGGGGGTACCAAGAGACCCAGTACTTC,CASSTGTSGRGYQETQYF